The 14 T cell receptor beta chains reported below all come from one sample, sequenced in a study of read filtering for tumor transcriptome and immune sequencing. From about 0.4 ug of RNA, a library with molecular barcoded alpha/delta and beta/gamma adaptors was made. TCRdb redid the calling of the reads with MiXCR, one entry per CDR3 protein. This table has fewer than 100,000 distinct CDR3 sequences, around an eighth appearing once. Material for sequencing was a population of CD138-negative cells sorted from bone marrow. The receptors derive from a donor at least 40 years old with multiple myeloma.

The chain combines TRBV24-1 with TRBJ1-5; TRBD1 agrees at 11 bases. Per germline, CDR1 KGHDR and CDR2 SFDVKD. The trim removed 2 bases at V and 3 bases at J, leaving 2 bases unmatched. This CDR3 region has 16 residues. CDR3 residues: CATSDSDRGLNQPQHF. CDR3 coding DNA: TGTGCCACCAGTGATTCGGACAGGGGGCTCAATCAGCCCCAGCATTTT.

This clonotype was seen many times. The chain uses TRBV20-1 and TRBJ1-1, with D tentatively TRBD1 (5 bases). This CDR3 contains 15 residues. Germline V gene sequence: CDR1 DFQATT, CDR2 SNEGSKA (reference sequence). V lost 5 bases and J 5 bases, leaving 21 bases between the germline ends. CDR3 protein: CSAPAGQGLGTEAFF. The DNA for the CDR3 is TGCAGTGCTCCCGCGGGGCAGGGTTTGGGAACTGAAGCTTTCTTT.

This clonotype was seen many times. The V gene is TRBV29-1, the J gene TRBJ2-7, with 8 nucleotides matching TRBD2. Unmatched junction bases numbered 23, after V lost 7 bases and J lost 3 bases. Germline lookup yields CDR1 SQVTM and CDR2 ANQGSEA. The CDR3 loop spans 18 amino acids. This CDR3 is CSGSLGSREGGVFYEQYF. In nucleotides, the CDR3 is TGCAGCGGGAGCTTGGGGTCCCGGGAGGGCGGGGTCTTCTACGAGCAGTACTTC.

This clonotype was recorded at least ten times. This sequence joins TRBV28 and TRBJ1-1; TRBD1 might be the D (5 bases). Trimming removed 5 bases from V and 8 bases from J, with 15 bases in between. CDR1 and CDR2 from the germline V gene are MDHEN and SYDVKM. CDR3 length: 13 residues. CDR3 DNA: TGTGCCAGCAGTCCGCCAGAGACAGCAGAAGCTTTCTTT. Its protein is CASSPPETAEAFF.

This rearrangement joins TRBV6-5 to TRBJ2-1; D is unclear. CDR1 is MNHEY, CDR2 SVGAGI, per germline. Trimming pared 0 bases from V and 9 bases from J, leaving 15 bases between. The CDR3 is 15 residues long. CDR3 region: CASSYSIGSRSEQFF. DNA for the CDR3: TGTGCCAGCAGTTACTCGATCGGTAGCCGCTCTGAGCAGTTCTTC.

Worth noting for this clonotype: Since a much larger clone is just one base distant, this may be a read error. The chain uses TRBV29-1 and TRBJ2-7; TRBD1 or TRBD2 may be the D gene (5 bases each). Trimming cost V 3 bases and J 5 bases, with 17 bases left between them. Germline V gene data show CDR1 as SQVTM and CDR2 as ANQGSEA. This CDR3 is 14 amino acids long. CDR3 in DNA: TGCAGCGTTGATGTTGAACAGGCGGGTAACGAGCAGTACTTC. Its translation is CSVDVEQAGNEQYF.

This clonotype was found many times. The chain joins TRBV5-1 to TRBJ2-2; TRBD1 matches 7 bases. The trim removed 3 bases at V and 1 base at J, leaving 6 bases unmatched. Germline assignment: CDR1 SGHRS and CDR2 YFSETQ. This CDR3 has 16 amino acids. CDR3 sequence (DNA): TGCGCCAGCAGCTGGGCCGGGACAGAGAACACCGGGGAGCTGTTTTTT. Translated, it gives CASSWAGTENTGELFF.

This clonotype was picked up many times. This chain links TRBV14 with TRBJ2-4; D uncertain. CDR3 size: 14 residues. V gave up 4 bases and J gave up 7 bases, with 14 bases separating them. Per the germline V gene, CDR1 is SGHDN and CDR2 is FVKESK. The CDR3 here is CASSPSVALNIQYF. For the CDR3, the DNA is TGTGCCAGCAGCCCCTCCGTGGCGCTGAACATTCAGTACTTC.

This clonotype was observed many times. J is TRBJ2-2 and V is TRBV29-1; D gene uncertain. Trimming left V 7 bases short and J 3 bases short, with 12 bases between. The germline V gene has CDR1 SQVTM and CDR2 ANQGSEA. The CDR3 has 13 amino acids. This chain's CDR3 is CSAKGWDTGELFF. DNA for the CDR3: TGCAGCGCTAAGGGTTGGGACACCGGGGAGCTGTTTTTT.

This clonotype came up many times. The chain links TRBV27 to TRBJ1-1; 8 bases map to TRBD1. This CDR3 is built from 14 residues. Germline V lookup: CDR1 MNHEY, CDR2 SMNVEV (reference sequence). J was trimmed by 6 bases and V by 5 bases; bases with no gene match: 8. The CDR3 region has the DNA TGTGCCAGCAGTGTGACAGGGGTATACCCTGAAGCTTTCTTT. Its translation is CASSVTGVYPEAFF.

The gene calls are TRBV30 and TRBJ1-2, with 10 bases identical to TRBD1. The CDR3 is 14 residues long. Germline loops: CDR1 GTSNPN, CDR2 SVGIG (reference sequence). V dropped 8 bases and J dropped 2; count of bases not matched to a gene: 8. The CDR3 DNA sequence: TGTGCCCGTGTACGACAGGGGGCCAACTATGGCTACACCTTC. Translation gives CARVRQGANYGYTF.

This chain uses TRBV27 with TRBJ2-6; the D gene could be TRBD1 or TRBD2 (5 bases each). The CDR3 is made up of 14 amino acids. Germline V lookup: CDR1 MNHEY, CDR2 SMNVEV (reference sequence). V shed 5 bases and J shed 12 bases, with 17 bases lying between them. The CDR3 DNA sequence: TGTGCCAGCAGTCTTAACACGGGGACCAGCGTCCTGACTTTC. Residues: CASSLNTGTSVLTF. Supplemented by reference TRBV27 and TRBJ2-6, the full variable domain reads EAQVTQNPRYLITVTGKKLTVTCSQNMNHEYMSWYRQDPGLGLRQIYYSMNVEVTDKGDVPEGYKVSRKEKRNFPLILESPSPNQTSLYFCASSLNTGTSVLTFGAGSRLTVL.

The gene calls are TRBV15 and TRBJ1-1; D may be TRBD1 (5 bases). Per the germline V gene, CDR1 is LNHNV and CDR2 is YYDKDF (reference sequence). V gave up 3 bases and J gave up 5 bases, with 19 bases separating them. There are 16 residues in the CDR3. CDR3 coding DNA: TGTGCCACCAGCAGGAAAAAGGGGACTGTAGGGACTGAAGCTTTCTTT. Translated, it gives CATSRKKGTVGTEAFF.

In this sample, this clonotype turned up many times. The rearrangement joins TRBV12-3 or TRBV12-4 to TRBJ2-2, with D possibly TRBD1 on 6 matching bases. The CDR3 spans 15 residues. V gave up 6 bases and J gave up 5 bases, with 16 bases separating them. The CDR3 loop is CASSTRQARTGELFF. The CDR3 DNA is TGTGCCAGCAGCACCCGACAGGCAAGGACCGGGGAGCTGTTTTTT.